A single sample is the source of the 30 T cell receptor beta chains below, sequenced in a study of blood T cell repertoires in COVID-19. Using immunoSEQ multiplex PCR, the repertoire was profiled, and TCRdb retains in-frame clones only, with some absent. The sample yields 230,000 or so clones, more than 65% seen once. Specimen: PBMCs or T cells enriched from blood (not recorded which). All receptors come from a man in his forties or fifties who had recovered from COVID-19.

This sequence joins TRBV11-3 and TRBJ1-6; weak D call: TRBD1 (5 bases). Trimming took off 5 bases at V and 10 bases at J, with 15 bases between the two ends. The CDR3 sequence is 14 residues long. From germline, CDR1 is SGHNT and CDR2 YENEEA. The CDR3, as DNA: TGTGCCAGCAGCCGGGGCAGGGAGGGGTCACCCCTCCACTTT. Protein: CASSRGREGSPLHF.

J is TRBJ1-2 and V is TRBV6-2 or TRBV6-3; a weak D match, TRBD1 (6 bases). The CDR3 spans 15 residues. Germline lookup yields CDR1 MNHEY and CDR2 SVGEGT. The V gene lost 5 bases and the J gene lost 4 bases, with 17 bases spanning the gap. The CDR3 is CASSRGQNAGYGYTF. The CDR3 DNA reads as TGTGCCAGCAGTCGAGGACAGAACGCGGGCTATGGCTACACCTTC.

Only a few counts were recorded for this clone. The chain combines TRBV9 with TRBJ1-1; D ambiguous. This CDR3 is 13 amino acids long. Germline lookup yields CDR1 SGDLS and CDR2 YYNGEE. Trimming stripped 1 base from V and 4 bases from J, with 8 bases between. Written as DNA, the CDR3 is TGTGCCAGCAGCGTACCAGGCAGCACTGAAGCTTTCTTT. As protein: CASSVPGSTEAFF.

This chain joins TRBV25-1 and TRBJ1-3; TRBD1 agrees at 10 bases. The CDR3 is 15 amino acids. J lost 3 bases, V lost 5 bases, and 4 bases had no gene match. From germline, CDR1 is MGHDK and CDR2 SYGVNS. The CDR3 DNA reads TGTGCCAGCAGTCGACAGGGGGCGAGTGGAAACACCATATATTTT. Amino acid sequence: CASSRQGASGNTIYF.

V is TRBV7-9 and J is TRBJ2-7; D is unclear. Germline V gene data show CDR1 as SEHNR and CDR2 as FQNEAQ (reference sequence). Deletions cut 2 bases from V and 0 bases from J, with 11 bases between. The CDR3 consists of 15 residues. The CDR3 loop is CASSLTASGSYEQYF. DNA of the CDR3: TGTGCCAGCAGCTTAACTGCCTCGGGCTCCTACGAGCAGTACTTC. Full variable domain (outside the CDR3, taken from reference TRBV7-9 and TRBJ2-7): DTGVSQNPRHKITKRGQNVTFRCDPISEHNRLYWYRQTLGQGPEFLTYFQNEAQLEKSRLLSDRFSAERPKGSFSTLEIQRTEQGDSAMYLCASSLTASGSYEQYFGPGTRLTVT.

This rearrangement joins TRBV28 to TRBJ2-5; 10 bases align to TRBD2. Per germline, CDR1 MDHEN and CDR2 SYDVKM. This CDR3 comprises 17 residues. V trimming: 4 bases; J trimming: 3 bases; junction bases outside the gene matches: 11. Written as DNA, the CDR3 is TGTGCCAGCAGTTCCCCTCTCCGTCTAGCGGGAGAAGAGACCCAGTACTTC. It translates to CASSSPLRLAGEETQYF.

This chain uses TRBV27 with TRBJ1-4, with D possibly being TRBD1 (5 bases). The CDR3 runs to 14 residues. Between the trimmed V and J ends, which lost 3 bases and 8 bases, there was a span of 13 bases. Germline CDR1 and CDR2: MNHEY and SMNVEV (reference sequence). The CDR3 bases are TGTGCCAGCAGTTTTGCAATGGGGGGAGAAAAACTGTTTTTT. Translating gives CASSFAMGGEKLFF.

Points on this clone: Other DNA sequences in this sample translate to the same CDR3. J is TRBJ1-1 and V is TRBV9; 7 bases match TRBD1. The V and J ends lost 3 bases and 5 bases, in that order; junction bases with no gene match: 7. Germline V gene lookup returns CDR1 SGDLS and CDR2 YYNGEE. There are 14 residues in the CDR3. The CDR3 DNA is TGTGCCAGCAGCGCCATGACAGGGAATACTGAAGCTTTCTTT. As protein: CASSAMTGNTEAFF.

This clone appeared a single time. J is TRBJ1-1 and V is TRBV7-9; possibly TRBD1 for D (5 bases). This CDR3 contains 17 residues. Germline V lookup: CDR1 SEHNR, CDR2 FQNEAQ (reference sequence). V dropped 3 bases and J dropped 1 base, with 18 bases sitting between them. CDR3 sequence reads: CASSFGALPSRNTEAFF. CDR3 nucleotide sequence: TGTGCCAGCAGCTTTGGGGCCCTACCCTCAAGGAACACTGAAGCTTTCTTT.

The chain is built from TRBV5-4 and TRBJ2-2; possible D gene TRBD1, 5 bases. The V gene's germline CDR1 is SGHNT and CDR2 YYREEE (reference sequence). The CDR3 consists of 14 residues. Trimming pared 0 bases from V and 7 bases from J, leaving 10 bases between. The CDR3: CASSLETVSGELFF. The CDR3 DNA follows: TGTGCCAGCAGCTTGGAGACAGTCAGCGGGGAGCTGTTTTTT.

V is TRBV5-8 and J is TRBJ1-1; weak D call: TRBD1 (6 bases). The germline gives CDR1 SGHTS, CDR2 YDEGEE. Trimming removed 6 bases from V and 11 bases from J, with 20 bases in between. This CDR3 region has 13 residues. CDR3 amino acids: CASTRQDGSKAFF. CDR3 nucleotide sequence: TGTGCCAGCACCCGACAGGACGGCTCGAAGGCTTTCTTT.

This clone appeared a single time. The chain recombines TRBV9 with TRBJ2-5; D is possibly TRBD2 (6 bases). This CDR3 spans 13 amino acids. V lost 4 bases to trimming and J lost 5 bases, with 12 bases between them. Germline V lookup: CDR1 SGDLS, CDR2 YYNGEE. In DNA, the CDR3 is TGTGCCAGCAGCCGCGGGGCTGGGGAGACCCAGTACTTC. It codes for CASSRGAGETQYF.

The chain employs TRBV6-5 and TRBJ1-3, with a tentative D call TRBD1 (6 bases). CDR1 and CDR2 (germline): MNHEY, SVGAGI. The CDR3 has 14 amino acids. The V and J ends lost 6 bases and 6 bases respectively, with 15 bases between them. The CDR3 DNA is TGTGCCAGCAGGCCCACAGGGTTTGAAAACACCATATATTTT. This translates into CASRPTGFENTIYF.

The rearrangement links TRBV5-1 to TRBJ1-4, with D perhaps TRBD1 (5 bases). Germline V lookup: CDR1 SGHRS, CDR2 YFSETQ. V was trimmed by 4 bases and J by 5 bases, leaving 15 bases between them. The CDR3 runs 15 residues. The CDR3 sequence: CASSGTGVRNEKLFF. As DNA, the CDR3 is TGCGCCAGCAGCGGTACGGGGGTCCGAAATGAAAAACTGTTTTTT.

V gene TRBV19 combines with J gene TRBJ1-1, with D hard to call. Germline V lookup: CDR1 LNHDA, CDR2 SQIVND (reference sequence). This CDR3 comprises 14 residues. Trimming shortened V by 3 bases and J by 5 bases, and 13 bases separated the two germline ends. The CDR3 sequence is CASSISEGMTEAFF. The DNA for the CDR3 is TGTGCCAGTAGTATTTCGGAGGGAATGACTGAAGCTTTCTTT.

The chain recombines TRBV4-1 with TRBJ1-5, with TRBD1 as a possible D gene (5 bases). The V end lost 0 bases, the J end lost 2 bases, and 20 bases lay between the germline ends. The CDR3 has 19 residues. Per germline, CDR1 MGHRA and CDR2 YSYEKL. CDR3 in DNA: TGCGCCAGCAGCCAAGATGAGTTTCGGGCGGTAGGGGGCAATCAGCCCCAGCATTTT. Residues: CASSQDEFRAVGGNQPQHF.

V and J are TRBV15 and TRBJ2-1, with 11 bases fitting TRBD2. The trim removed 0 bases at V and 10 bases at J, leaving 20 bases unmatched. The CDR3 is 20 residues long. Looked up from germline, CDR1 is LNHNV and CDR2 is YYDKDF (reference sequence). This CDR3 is CATSRDPFQLAGAHAGEQFF. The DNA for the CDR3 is TGTGCCACCAGCAGAGATCCCTTCCAACTAGCGGGAGCGCATGCGGGAGAGCAGTTCTTC.

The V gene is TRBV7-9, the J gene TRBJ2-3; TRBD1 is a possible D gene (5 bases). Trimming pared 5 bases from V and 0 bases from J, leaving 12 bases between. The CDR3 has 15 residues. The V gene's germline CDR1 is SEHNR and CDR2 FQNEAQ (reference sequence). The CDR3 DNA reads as TGTGCCAGCAGCCCGAGGACATATAGCACAGATACGCAGTATTTT. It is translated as CASSPRTYSTDTQYF. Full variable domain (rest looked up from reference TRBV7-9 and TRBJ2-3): DTGVSQNPRHKITKRGQNVTFRCDPISEHNRLYWYRQTLGQGPEFLTYFQNEAQLEKSRLLSDRFSAERPKGSFSTLEIQRTEQGDSAMYLCASSPRTYSTDTQYFGPGTRLTVL.

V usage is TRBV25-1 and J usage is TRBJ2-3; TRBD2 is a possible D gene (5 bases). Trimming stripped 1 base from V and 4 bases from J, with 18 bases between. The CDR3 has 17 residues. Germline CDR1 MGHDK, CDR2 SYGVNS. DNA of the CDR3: TGTGCCAGCAGTGAATCGGTTGGCATACGAGGGTCAGATACGCAGTATTTT. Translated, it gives CASSESVGIRGSDTQYF.

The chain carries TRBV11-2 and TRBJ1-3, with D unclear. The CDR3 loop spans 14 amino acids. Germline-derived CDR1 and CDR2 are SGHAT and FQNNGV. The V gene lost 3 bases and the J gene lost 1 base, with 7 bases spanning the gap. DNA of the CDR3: TGTGCCAGCAGCTTCGCGGATTCTGGAAACACCATATATTTT. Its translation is CASSFADSGNTIYF.

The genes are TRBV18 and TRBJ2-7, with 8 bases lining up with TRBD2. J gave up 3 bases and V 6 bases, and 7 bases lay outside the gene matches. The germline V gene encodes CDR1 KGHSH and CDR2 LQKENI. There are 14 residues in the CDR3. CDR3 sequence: CASSTGGGYYEQYF. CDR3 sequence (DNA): TGTGCCAGCTCGACGGGAGGGGGGTACTACGAGCAGTACTTC.

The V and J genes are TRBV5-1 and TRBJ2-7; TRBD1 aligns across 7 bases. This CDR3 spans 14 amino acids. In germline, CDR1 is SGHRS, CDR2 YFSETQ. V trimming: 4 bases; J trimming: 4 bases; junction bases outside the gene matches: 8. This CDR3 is CASSREGGGYEQYF. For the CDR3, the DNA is TGCGCCAGCAGCCGCGAAGGGGGCGGATACGAGCAGTACTTC. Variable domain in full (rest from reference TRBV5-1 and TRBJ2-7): KAGVTQTPRYLIKTRGQQVTLSCSPISGHRSVSWYQQTPGQGLQFLFEYFSETQRNKGNFPGRFSGRQFSNSRSEMNVSTLELGDSALYLCASSREGGGYEQYFGPGTRLTVT.

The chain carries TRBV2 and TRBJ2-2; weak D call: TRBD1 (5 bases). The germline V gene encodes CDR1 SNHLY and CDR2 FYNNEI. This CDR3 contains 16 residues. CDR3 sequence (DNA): TGTGCTTCGAATGGGTGGGGCAGGGTCTCCCCCGGGGAGCTGTTTTTT. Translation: CASNGWGRVSPGELFF.

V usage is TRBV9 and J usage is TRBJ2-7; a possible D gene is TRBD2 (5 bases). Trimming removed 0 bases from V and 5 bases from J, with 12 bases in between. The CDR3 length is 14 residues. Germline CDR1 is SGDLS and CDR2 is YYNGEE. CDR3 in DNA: TGTGCCAGCAGCGTAGGAGGGAACGGGCACGAGCAGTACTTC. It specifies CASSVGGNGHEQYF.

As DNA, the CDR3 is TGTGCCAGCAGCCCAAGTAGCGGGAGCTCCTACAATGAGCAGTTCTTC. Translated, it gives CASSPSSGSSYNEQFF. This sequence joins TRBV7-3 and TRBJ2-1; 9 bases align to TRBD2. Trimming removed 5 bases from V and 0 bases from J; junction bases left unmatched: 5. CDR3 length: 16 amino acids. The germline V gene has CDR1 SGHTA and CDR2 FQGTGA.

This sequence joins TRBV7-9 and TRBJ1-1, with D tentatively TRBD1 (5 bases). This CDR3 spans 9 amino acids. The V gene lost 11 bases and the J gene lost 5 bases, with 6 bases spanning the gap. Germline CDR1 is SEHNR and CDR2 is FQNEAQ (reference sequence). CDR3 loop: CAGGTEAFF. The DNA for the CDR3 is TGTGCCGGGGGGACTGAAGCTTTCTTT. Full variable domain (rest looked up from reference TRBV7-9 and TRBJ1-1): DTGVSQNPRHKITKRGQNVTFRCDPISEHNRLYWYRQTLGQGPEFLTYFQNEAQLEKSRLLSDRFSAERPKGSFSTLEIQRTEQGDSAMYLCAGGTEAFFGQGTRLTVV.

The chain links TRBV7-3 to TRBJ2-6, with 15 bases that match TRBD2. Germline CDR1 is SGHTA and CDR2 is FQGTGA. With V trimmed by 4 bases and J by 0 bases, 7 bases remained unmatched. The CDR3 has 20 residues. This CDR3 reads CASSSGLAGGASSGANVLTF. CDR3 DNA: TGTGCCAGCAGCTCGGGACTAGCGGGAGGCGCCTCCTCTGGGGCCAACGTCCTGACTTTC.

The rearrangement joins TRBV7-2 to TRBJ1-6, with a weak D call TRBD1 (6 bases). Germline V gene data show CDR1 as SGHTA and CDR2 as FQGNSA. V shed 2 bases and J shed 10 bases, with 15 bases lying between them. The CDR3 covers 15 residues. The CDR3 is CASSLQQGRDSPLHF. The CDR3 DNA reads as TGTGCCAGCAGCTTACAGCAGGGGAGGGACTCACCCCTCCACTTT.

The CDR3 DNA is TGTGCCACCGACCCAGGGCTCTATGGAGAAAAACTGTTTTTT. This sequence encodes CATDPGLYGEKLFF. This chain joins TRBV19 and TRBJ1-4; a possible D gene is TRBD1 (5 bases). Germline V CDR1 and CDR2: LNHDA, SQIVND (reference sequence). V lost 10 bases and J lost 8, with 20 bases in between. The CDR3 totals 14 residues.

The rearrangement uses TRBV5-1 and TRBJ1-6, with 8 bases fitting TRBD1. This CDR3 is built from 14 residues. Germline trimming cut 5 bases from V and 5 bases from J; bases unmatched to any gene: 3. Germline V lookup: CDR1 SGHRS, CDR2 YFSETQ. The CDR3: CASRETGDNSPLHF. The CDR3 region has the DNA TGCGCCAGCAGGGAGACAGGGGATAATTCACCCCTCCACTTT. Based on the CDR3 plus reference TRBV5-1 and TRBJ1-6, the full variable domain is KAGVTQTPRYLIKTRGQQVTLSCSPISGHRSVSWYQQTPGQGLQFLFEYFSETQRNKGNFPGRFSGRQFSNSRSEMNVSTLELGDSALYLCASRETGDNSPLHFGNGTRLTVT.